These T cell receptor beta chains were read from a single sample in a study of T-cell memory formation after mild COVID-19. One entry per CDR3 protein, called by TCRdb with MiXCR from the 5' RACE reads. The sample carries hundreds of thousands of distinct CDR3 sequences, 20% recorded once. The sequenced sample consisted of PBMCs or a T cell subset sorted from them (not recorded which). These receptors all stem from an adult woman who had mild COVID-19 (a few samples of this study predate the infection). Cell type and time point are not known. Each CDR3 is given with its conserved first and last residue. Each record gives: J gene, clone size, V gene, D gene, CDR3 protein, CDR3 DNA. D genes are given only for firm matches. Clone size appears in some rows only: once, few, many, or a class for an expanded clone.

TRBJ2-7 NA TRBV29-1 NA CSAETVSEQYF TGCAGCGCCGAAACTGTAAGCGAGCAGTACTTC
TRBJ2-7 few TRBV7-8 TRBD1 CASSLSGQANYEQYF TGTGCCAGCAGCTTATCGGGACAGGCAAACTACGAGCAGTACTTC
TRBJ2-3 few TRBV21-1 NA CATGLAIADTQYF TGTGCCACGGGACTAGCAATAGCAGATACGCAGTATTTT
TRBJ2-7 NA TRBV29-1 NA CSVEDGRGYEQYF TGCAGCGTTGAAGATGGCCGGGGATACGAGCAGTACTTC
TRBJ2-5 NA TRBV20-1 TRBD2 CSARTSGYSPQETQYF TGCAGTGCTCGGACTAGCGGGTACTCTCCCCAAGAGACCCAGTACTTC
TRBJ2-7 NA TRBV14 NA CASSQTQGRGEQYF TGTGCCAGCAGCCAAACACAGGGCCGGGGCGAGCAGTACTTC
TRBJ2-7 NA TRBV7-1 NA CASSSRPGTPYEQYF TGTGCCAGCAGCTCACGACCGGGGACACCCTACGAGCAGTACTTC
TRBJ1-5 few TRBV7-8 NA CASSLLGGSQPQHF TGTGCCAGCAGCTTATTGGGCGGCTCTCAGCCCCAGCATTTT
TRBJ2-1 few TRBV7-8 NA CASSLRASGVYNEQFF TGTGCCAGCAGCTTACGTGCAAGTGGGGTCTACAATGAGCAGTTCTTC
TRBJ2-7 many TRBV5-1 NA CASSFSRGYEQYF TGCGCCAGCAGCTTCTCGCGGGGCTACGAGCAGTACTTC
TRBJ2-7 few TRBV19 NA CASSRGDVTYEQYF TGTGCCAGTAGCCGTGGAGACGTTACCTACGAGCAGTACTTC
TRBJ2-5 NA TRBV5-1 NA CASSPKPGQETQYF TGCGCCAGCAGCCCCAAGCCGGGGCAGGAGACCCAGTACTTC
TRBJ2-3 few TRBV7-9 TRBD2 CASSLGLVGTDTQYF TGTGCCAGCAGCCTAGGACTAGTTGGCACAGATACGCAGTATTTT
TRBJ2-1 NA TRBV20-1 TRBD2 CSARRAGAPYNEQFF TGCAGTGCTAGACGAGCGGGAGCCCCCTACAATGAGCAGTTCTTC
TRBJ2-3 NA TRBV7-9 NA CASSPDRVAQYF TGTGCCAGCAGTCCCGATCGGGTTGCGCAGTATTTT
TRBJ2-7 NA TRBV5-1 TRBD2 CASSSLSGNNEQYF TGCGCCAGCAGCTCTCTTAGCGGGAACAACGAGCAGTACTTC
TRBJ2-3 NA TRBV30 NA CAWGGPTDTQYF TGTGCCTGGGGGGGTCCAACAGATACGCAGTATTTT
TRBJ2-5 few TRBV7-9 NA CASSGTRGVRQETQYF TGTGCCAGCAGCGGTACCAGAGGGGTCCGGCAAGAGACCCAGTACTTC
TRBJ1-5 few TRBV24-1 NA CATQDSNQPQHF TGTGCCACCCAGGACAGCAATCAGCCCCAGCATTTT
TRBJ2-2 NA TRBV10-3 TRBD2 CAIRPGGTGELFF TGTGCCATCAGACCGGGGGGGACCGGGGAGCTGTTTTTT
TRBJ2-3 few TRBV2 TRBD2 CASSEALAGNTDTQYF TGTGCCAGCAGTGAAGCGTTAGCGGGAAACACAGATACGCAGTATTTT
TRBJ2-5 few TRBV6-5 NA CASSPDWPETQYF TGTGCCAGCAGCCCTGATTGGCCGGAGACCCAGTACTTC
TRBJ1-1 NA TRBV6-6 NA CASSSPDSPANTEAFF TGTGCCAGCAGTTCCCCCGACAGTCCCGCGAACACTGAAGCTTTCTTT
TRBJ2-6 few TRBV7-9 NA CASSFYSTGANVLTF TGTGCCAGCAGCTTTTATTCGACAGGAGCCAACGTCCTGACTTTC
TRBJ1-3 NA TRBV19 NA CASSIQSSGNTIYF TGTGCCAGTAGTATTCAGTCATCTGGAAACACCATATATTTT
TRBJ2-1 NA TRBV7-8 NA CASSLATDAGVGQFF TGTGCCAGCAGCTTAGCGACGGACGCCGGGGTCGGGCAGTTCTTC
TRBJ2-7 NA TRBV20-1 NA CSARAHGISSYEQYF TGCAGTGCTAGAGCTCACGGAATAAGCTCCTACGAGCAGTACTTC
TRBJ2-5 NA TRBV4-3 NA CASSQDQERAGGEQETQYF TGCGCCAGCAGCCAAGATCAGGAGCGGGCAGGGGGGGAACAAGAGACCCAGTACTTC
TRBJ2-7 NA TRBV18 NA CASSGDLAPYEQYF TGTGCCAGCTCAGGGGACCTAGCCCCCTACGAGCAGTACTTC
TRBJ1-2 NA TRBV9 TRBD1 CASSAGQANYGYTF TGTGCCAGCAGCGCAGGACAGGCCAACTATGGCTACACCTTC
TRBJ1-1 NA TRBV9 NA CASSVAGVSTEAFF TGTGCCAGCAGCGTAGCCGGGGTTAGCACTGAAGCTTTCTTT
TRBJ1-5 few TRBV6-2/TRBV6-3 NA CASSLLSLTGTQPQHF TGTGCCAGCAGTCTTTTGTCCCTTACAGGGACTCAGCCCCAGCATTTT
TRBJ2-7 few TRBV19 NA CASSMGQQGYEQYF TGTGCCAGTAGTATGGGGCAGCAGGGCTACGAGCAGTACTTC
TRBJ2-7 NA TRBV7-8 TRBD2 CASSFGLAGVYEQYF TGTGCCAGCAGCTTCGGACTAGCGGGGGTCTACGAGCAGTACTTC